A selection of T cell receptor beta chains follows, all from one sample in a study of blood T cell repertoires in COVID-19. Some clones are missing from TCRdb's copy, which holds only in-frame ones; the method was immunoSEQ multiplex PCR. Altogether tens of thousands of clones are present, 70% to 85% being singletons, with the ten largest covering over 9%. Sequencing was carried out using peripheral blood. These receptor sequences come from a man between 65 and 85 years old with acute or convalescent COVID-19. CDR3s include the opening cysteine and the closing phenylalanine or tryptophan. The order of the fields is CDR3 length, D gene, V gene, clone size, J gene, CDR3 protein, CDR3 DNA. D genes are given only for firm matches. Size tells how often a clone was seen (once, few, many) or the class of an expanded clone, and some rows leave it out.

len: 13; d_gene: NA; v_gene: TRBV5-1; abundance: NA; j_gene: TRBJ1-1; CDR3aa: CASSLQVDTEAFF; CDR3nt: TGCGCCAGCAGCCTTCAGGTGGACACTGAAGCTTTCTTT
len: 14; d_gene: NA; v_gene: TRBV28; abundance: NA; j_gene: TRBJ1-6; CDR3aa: CASSLWGEGSPLHF; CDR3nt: TGTGCCAGCAGTTTATGGGGGGAGGGTTCACCCCTCCACTTT
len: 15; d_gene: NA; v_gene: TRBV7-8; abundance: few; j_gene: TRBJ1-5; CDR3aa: CASSLGEVGNQPQHF; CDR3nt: TGTGCCAGCAGCTTAGGAGAGGTTGGCAATCAGCCCCAGCATTTT
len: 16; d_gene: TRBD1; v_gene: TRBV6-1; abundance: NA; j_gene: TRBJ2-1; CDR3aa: CASSEVGQGLTNEQFF; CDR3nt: TGTGCCAGCAGTGAAGTAGGACAGGGTCTGACCAATGAGCAGTTCTTC
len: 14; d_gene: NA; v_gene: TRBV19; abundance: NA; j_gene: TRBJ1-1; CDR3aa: CASTGAPIWTEAFF; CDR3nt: TGTGCCAGTACAGGGGCCCCAATTTGGACTGAAGCTTTCTTT
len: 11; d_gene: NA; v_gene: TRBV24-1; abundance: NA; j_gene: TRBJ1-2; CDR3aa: CATSDLEGYTF; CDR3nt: TGTGCCACCAGTGATTTGGAGGGCTACACCTTC
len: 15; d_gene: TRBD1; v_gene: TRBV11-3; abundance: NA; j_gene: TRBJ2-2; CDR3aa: CASSIGGAGTGELFF; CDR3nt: TGTGCCAGCAGCATAGGGGGCGCCGGCACCGGGGAGCTGTTTTTT
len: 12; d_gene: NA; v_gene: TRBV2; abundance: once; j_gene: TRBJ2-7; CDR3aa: CASSPLSREQYF; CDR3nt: TGTGCCAGCAGCCCCCTATCCCGCGAGCAGTACTTC
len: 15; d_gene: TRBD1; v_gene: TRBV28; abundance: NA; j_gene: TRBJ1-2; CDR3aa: CASSGRDREPYGYTF; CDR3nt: TGTGCCAGCAGTGGTAGGGACAGAGAACCGTATGGCTACACCTTC
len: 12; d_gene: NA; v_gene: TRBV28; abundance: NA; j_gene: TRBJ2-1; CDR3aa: CASSLAGDEQFF; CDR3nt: TGTGCCAGCAGTTTAGCGGGCGATGAGCAGTTCTTC
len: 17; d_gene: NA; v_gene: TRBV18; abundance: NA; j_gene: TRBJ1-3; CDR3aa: CASSPPLARAGGNTIYF; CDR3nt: TGTGCCAGCTCACCACCGTTAGCCCGGGCGGGTGGAAACACCATATATTTT
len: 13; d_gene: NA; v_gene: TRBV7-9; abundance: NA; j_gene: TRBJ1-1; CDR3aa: CASSSREHTEAFF; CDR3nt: TGTGCCAGCAGCTCCAGGGAACACACTGAAGCTTTCTTT
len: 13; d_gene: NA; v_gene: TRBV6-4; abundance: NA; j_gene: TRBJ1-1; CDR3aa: CASSEQLNTEAFF; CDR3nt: TGTGCCAGCAGTGAACAGTTGAACACTGAAGCTTTCTTT
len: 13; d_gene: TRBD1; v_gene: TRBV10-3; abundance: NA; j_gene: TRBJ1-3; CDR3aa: CAISTGAGNTIYF; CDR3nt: TGTGCCATCAGTACAGGGGCTGGAAACACCATATATTTT
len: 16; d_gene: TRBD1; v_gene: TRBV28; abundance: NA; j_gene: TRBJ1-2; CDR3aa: CASSLETGTGDYGYTF; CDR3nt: TGTGCCAGCAGTTTGGAAACCGGGACAGGAGACTATGGCTACACCTTC
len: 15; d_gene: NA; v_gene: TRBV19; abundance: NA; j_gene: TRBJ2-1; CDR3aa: CASRRDAGIINEQFF; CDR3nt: TGTGCCAGTAGGCGGGACGCGGGGATCATCAATGAGCAGTTCTTC
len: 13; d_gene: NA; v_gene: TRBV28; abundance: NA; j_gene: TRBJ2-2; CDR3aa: CASRRRRTGELFF; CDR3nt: TGTGCCAGCAGGAGACGGCGGACCGGGGAGCTGTTTTTT
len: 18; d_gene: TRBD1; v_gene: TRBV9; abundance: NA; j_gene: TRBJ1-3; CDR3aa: CASSVAGGGGTSGNTIYF; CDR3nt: TGTGCCAGCAGCGTAGCTGGAGGAGGGGGCACGTCTGGAAACACCATATATTTT
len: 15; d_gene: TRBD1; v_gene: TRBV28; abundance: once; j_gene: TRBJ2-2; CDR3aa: CASSPDRGGTGELFF; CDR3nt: TGTGCCAGCAGTCCTGACAGGGGTGGCACCGGGGAGCTGTTTTTT
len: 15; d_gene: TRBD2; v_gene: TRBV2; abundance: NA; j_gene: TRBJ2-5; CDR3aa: CASERERGVQETQYF; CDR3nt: TGTGCCAGCGAGAGGGAGCGGGGGGTGCAAGAGACCCAGTACTTC
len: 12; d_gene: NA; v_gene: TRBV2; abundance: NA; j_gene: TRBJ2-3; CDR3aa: CASEGVSDTQYF; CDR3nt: TGTGCCAGCGAGGGGGTCTCAGATACGCAGTATTTT
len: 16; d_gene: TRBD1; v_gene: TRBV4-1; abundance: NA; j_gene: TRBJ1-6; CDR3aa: CASSHPGQVSVSPLHF; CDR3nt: TGCGCCAGCAGCCACCCCGGACAGGTAAGTGTATCACCCCTCCACTTT
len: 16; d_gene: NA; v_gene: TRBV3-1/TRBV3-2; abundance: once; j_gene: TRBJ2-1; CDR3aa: CASSHPGGANYNEQFF; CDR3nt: TGTGCCAGCAGCCATCCTGGGGGGGCTAACTACAATGAGCAGTTCTTC
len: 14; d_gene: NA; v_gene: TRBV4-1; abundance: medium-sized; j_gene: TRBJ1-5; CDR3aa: CASSQGLDYQPQHF; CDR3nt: TGCGCCAGCAGCCAAGGGCTGGACTATCAGCCCCAGCATTTT